These 9 T cell receptor beta chains came from one sample sequenced in a study of blood T cell repertoires in COVID-19. The method was immunoSEQ multiplex PCR; TCRdb's version includes in-frame clones alone and lacks a portion of them. The sample consists of 28,000 or so clones, approximately 92% of them appearing once. Sample: peripheral blood. The source is a human donor in a cohort sampled during active COVID-19.

This clone is a singleton in its sample. The gene calls are TRBV7-9 and TRBJ1-3; 8 bases agree with TRBD1. The CDR3 loop spans 13 amino acids. The junction had 5 bases not matched to a gene; V was cut back by 4 bases and J by 9 bases. CDR1 and CDR2 (germline): SEHNR, FQNEAQ (reference sequence). The CDR3 sequence is CASSSGQGGTIYF. The CDR3 nucleotides read TGTGCCAGCAGCTCCGGACAGGGCGGCACCATATATTTT. Supplemented by reference TRBV7-9 and TRBJ1-3, the full variable domain reads DTGVSQNPRHKITKRGQNVTFRCDPISEHNRLYWYRQTLGQGPEFLTYFQNEAQLEKSRLLSDRFSAERPKGSFSTLEIQRTEQGDSAMYLCASSSGQGGTIYFGEGSWLTVV.

CDR3 loop: CASTLHVTGVSNQPQHF. For the CDR3, the DNA is TGTGCCAGCACCCTACATGTGACAGGGGTGAGCAATCAGCCCCAGCATTTT. The rearrangement joins TRBV6-4 to TRBJ1-5, with 8 bases matching TRBD1. The germline V gene has CDR1 MRHNA and CDR2 SNTAGT. Unmatched junction bases numbered 12, after V lost 7 bases and J lost 1 base. The CDR3 runs 17 residues.

In this sample, this clone turned up once. The gene calls are TRBV11-3 and TRBJ2-7, with 7 positions matching TRBD1. Looked up from germline, CDR1 is SGHNT and CDR2 is YENEEA. The CDR3 runs to 15 residues. V was pared by 1 base and J by 4 bases, with 7 bases of the junction left unmatched. The CDR3 reads CASSLAGTAVYEQYF. CDR3 sequence (DNA): TGTGCCAGCAGCTTAGCCGGGACAGCTGTTTACGAGCAGTACTTC.

The chain is built from TRBV5-1 and TRBJ1-6, with 7 bases fitting TRBD1. J was trimmed by 3 bases and V by 4 bases; bases with no gene match: 4. The CDR3 spans 15 residues. In germline, CDR1 is SGHRS, CDR2 YFSETQ. CDR3 residues: CASSAGTDYNSPLHF. CDR3 DNA sequence: TGCGCCAGCAGCGCCGGGACAGACTATAATTCACCCCTCCACTTT. Based on the CDR3 plus reference TRBV5-1 and TRBJ1-6, the full variable domain is KAGVTQTPRYLIKTRGQQVTLSCSPISGHRSVSWYQQTPGQGLQFLFEYFSETQRNKGNFPGRFSGRQFSNSRSEMNVSTLELGDSALYLCASSAGTDYNSPLHFGNGTRLTVT.

This chain uses TRBV28 with TRBJ1-6; the match to TRBD1 covers 7 bases. CDR3 length equals 14 residues. V was pared by 6 bases and J by 5 bases, with 4 bases of the junction left unmatched. Per germline, CDR1 MDHEN and CDR2 SYDVKM. DNA of the CDR3: TGTGCCAGCAGGTTGGACAGGAATAATTCACCCCTCCACTTT. This translates into CASRLDRNNSPLHF. The full variable domain, in which reference TRBV28 and TRBJ1-6 provide the parts outside the CDR3, is DVKVTQSSRYLVKRTGEKVFLECVQDMDHENMFWYRQDPGLGLRLIYFSYDVKMKEKGDIPEGYSVSREKKERFSLILESASTNQTSMYLCASRLDRNNSPLHFGNGTRLTVT.

This clone has just one count. The J gene is TRBJ1-5, the V gene TRBV21-1; TRBD1 reflects the table's D call only, with no check against the DNA. TRBV21-1 is described as a pseudogene. This CDR3 is built from 15 residues. CDR3 region: CAGPGTGVGNQPQHF. The CDR3 nucleotides are TGTGCCGGACCCGGGACAGGGGTTGGCAATCAGCCCCAGCATTTT.

This chain joins TRBV6-6 and TRBJ2-7; 7 bases map to TRBD1. The junction had 7 bases not matched to a gene; V was cut back by 5 bases and J by 3 bases. CDR3 length: 14 residues. The germline gives CDR1 MNHNY, CDR2 SVGAGI (reference sequence). The CDR3: CASSTGQPIYEQYF. The CDR3 DNA is TGTGCCAGCAGTACGGGACAGCCGATCTACGAGCAGTACTTC.

The chain uses TRBV23-1 and TRBJ2-6; a weak D match, TRBD1 (5 bases). TRBV23-1 is treated as an ORF (open reading frame) with a function not yet certain. The V end lost 8 bases, the J end lost 2 bases, and 16 bases lay between the germline ends. This CDR3 is built from 16 residues. CDR3 DNA sequence: TGCGCCAGCGGGGTTAGACAGCACACTGGGGCCAACGTCCTGACTTTC. This encodes CASGVRQHTGANVLTF.

This sequence joins TRBV5-6 and TRBJ1-2, with TRBD1 identical over 7 bases. From germline, CDR1 is SGHDT and CDR2 YYEEEE. This CDR3 is 14 amino acids long. Losses at the gene ends were 0 bases for V and 6 bases for J; bases not matched to a gene: 5. The CDR3 here is CASSLGQGGNGYTF. CDR3 coding DNA: TGTGCCAGCAGCTTGGGACAGGGTGGGAATGGCTACACCTTC. The entire variable domain, with the rest obtained from reference TRBV5-6 and TRBJ1-2, is as follows: DAGVTQSPTHLIKTRGQQVTLRCSPKSGHDTVSWYQQALGQGPQFIFQYYEEEERQRGNFPDRFSGHQFPNYSSELNVNALLLGDSALYLCASSLGQGGNGYTFGSGTRLTVV.